Shown below are 4 T cell receptor beta chains from a single sample sequenced in a study of identifying expanded T cells in peripheral blood. This table comes from immunoSEQ multiplex PCR, and its TCRdb copy is limited to in-frame clones, with some not included. The table includes under 150,000 clones, about 88% detected once. Sequencing was carried out using blood. These receptors all come from a person aged 18 to 75 in good health.

The chain employs TRBV5-1 and TRBJ2-5, with 7 positions matching TRBD2. This CDR3 has 14 residues. J gave up 5 bases and V 0 bases, and 4 bases lay outside the gene matches. Germline loops: CDR1 SGHRS, CDR2 YFSETQ. CDR3 amino acids: CASSLGGGWETQYF. In nucleotides, the CDR3 is TGCGCCAGCAGCTTGGGCGGGGGTTGGGAGACCCAGTACTTC. Full variable domain (rest looked up from reference TRBV5-1 and TRBJ2-5): KAGVTQTPRYLIKTRGQQVTLSCSPISGHRSVSWYQQTPGQGLQFLFEYFSETQRNKGNFPGRFSGRQFSNSRSEMNVSTLELGDSALYLCASSLGGGWETQYFGPGTRLLVL.

The chain has TRBV29-1 and TRBJ2-3, with D unclear. This CDR3 is 13 amino acids long. Deletions cut 3 bases from V and 5 bases from J, with 12 bases between. In germline, CDR1 is SQVTM, CDR2 ANQGSEA. This CDR3 is CSVDGSVEDTQYF. CDR3 DNA: TGCAGCGTTGACGGATCGGTGGAAGATACGCAGTATTTT.

The CDR3 coding sequence is TGTGCCAGCAAGGGGAGCACAGATACGCAGTATTTT. It codes for CASKGSTDTQYF. This chain connects TRBV6-5 to TRBJ2-3; a weak D match, TRBD1 (5 bases). CDR3 length: 12 amino acids. Germline CDR1 and CDR2: MNHEY and SVGAGI. With 7 bases removed from V and 0 bases from J, the gap between germline ends came to 5 bases.

The chain carries TRBV7-8 and TRBJ2-3; the D gene is possibly TRBD1 (5 bases). The germline CDR1 and CDR2 sequences are SGHVS and FQNEAQ. The CDR3 is 13 amino acids. With 2 bases removed from V and 5 bases from J, the gap between germline ends came to 8 bases. CDR3 nucleotides: TGTGCCAGCAGCTTAACAGGTTTAGATACGCAGTATTTT. Its protein is CASSLTGLDTQYF.